These 21 T cell receptor beta chains originate from one sample sequenced in a study of blood T cells in healthy people across ages. Sample-barcoded 5' priming and a J-beta primer mix drove a second PCR of roughly 6 to 12 cycles. MiXCR, run by TCRdb on the 5' RACE reads, gives a single entry per CDR3 protein. The sample has under 1,000,000 distinct CDR3 sequences; roughly 40% are singletons. Sequencing input: blood. These receptors were obtained from a young man in good health.

This clonotype was seen many times. The J gene is TRBJ2-3, the V gene TRBV7-2; D call uncertain. Trimming stripped 4 bases from V and 0 bases from J, with 5 bases between. Germline CDR1 reads SGHTA; CDR2 reads FQGNSA. The CDR3 has 13 amino acids. CDR3 region: CASSSVSTDTQYF. Here the CDR3 DNA reads TGTGCCAGCAGCTCAGTAAGCACAGATACGCAGTATTTT.

This clonotype was observed a handful of times. The V call is TRBV27, the J call TRBJ1-1; D is undetermined. The germline CDR1 and CDR2 sequences are MNHEY and SMNVEV (reference sequence). The CDR3 contains 13 residues. V gave up 8 bases and J gave up 1 base, with 11 bases separating them. In nucleotides, the CDR3 is TGTGCCAGCCAAATGGGCCCGAACACTGAAGCTTTCTTT. Translating gives CASQMGPNTEAFF.

This clonotype was detected many times. The chain joins TRBV10-3 to TRBJ1-2; D remains ambiguous. This CDR3 region has 12 residues. Germline-derived CDR1 and CDR2 are ENHRY and SYGVKD. V was shortened by 7 bases and J by 5 bases, with 11 bases between the two germline ends. The CDR3 nucleotides read TGTGCCATCACGTCGAGTGCTTATGGCTACACCTTC. Residues: CAITSSAYGYTF.

This clonotype appeared many times. V usage is TRBV6-5 and J usage is TRBJ1-2; D not resolved. This CDR3 has 15 residues. CDR1 MNHEY and CDR2 SVGAGI come from the germline V gene. V lost 2 bases to trimming and J lost 8 bases, with 18 bases between them. CDR3 loop: CASSYDGELRLGYTF. CDR3 coding DNA: TGTGCCAGCAGTTACGATGGGGAACTCAGGTTGGGCTACACCTTC.

A note on this clonotype: At one boundary the junction diverges from the germline segment, which might be a read error. The gene calls are TRBV4-1 and TRBJ1-6, with 8 bases matching TRBD1. The CDR3 length is 15 residues. CDR1 and CDR2 (germline): MGHRA, YSYEKL. The CDR3 sequence: CASSARTGTNSPPHF. For the CDR3, the DNA is TGCGCCAGCAGCGCGCGGACAGGGACTAATTCACCCCCCCACTTT.

This clonotype was seen a few times. The chain has TRBV20-1 and TRBJ1-2, with TRBD1 as a possible D gene (6 bases). The CDR3 runs to 11 residues. The germline gives CDR1 DFQATT, CDR2 SNEGSKA (reference sequence). The CDR3 coding sequence is TGCAGATGCAGGGGTGGGAATGGCTACACCTTC. This gives the protein CRCRGGNGYTF.

The chain carries TRBV5-6 and TRBJ2-7, with D possibly being TRBD2 (6 bases). The CDR3 length is 16 residues. V lost 1 base and J lost 7, with 21 bases in between. The V gene's germline CDR1 is SGHDT and CDR2 YYEEEE. In DNA, the CDR3 is TGTGCCAGCAGCTTGAGTAGCGGCTACCGAGGGAATGAGCAGTACTTC. Translated: CASSLSSGYRGNEQYF.

V usage is TRBV5-1 and J usage is TRBJ2-7; 7 nucleotides align to TRBD1. The germline V gene has CDR1 SGHRS and CDR2 YFSETQ. V shed 0 bases and J 4 bases; nucleotides not matched to a gene: 7. The CDR3 runs 15 residues. CDR3 residues: CASSLDDRVAYEQYF. The CDR3 bases are TGCGCCAGCAGCTTGGATGACAGGGTAGCGTACGAGCAGTACTTC.

A few counts support this clonotype. It may be a read error: a sequence one base away is much more abundant. V usage is TRBV12-5 and J usage is TRBJ2-1; D call uncertain. CDR3 length equals 13 residues. Germline V lookup: CDR1 LGHNT, CDR2 FRNRAP. The CDR3 spells CASGSIIGNGQFF. In DNA form, the CDR3 reads TGTGCTAGTGGATCCATAATAGGCAATGGGCAGTTCTTC. The variable domain in full, with the rest retrieved from reference TRBV12-5 and TRBJ2-1, is DARVTQTPRHKVTEMGQEVTMRCQPILGHNTVFWYRQTMMQGLELLAYFRNRAPLDDSGMPKDRFSAEMPDATLATLKIQPSEPRDSAVYFCASGSIIGNGQFFGPGTRLTVL.

The rearrangement uses TRBV13 and TRBJ2-3, with D possibly matching TRBD2 (7 bases). This CDR3 comprises 17 residues. Looked up from germline, CDR1 is PRHDT and CDR2 is FYEKMQ (reference sequence). The V end was cut by 0 bases, the J end by 2 bases, with 15 bases between. Here the CDR3 reads CASSLGLRGGYTDTQYF. CDR3 coding DNA: TGTGCCAGCAGCTTAGGCCTGAGGGGGGGGTACACAGATACGCAGTATTTT.

On this clonotype: A much larger clone differs from this one at a single base, so this may be a read error. The rearrangement joins TRBV7-9 to TRBJ2-7; TRBD1 is a possible D gene (5 bases). Trimming took 4 bases from V and 0 from J, leaving 7 bases between them. Looked up from germline, CDR1 is SEHNR and CDR2 is FQNEAQ (reference sequence). This CDR3 has 13 amino acids. The CDR3 is CASSSTDSYEQYF. DNA of the CDR3: TGTGCCAGCAGCTCGACAGACTCCTACGAGCAGTACTTC.

This clonotype was detected ten times or more. J is TRBJ2-1 and V is TRBV27; D not certain. The CDR3 consists of 15 residues. V dropped 2 bases and J dropped 5 bases, with 13 bases sitting between them. The V gene's germline CDR1 is MNHEY and CDR2 SMNVEV (reference sequence). CDR3 in DNA: TGTGCCAGCAGTTTAGCCGGGTGGGGTCACAATGAGCAGTTCTTC. It is translated as CASSLAGWGHNEQFF.

The chain carries TRBV29-1 and TRBJ1-1; D perhaps matches TRBD1 (5 bases). V was pared by 4 bases and J by 4 bases, with 19 bases between. Germline loops: CDR1 SQVTM, CDR2 ANQGSEA. The CDR3 runs to 15 residues. CDR3 region: CSVAPIGVPGTEAFF. DNA for the CDR3: TGCAGCGTTGCCCCAATAGGGGTGCCAGGCACTGAAGCTTTCTTT.

This clonotype was seen a handful of times. The J gene is TRBJ2-5, the V gene TRBV20-1, with D possibly TRBD2 on 5 matching bases. V lost 0 bases and J lost 7, with 12 bases in between. The CDR3 runs to 13 residues. The germline V gene encodes CDR1 DFQATT and CDR2 SNEGSKA (reference sequence). CDR3 DNA sequence: TGCAGTGCTAGAGATAGGCCTAGCTGGACCCAGTACTTC. It yields the protein CSARDRPSWTQYF.

Concerning this clonotype itself: This may stem from a read error, because a much larger clone lies one nucleotide away. V is TRBV5-1 and J is TRBJ2-3; 7 bases map to TRBD2. V lost 4 bases to trimming and J lost 0 bases; unmatched junction nucleotides: 5. CDR1 is SGHRS and CDR2 is YFSETQ in the germline V gene. The CDR3 runs to 15 residues. CDR3 bases: TGCGCCAGCAGCCCGACTAGCAGGAGCACAGATACGCAGTATTTT. This gives the protein CASSPTSRSTDTQYF.

Of note for this clonotype: The junction shows a germline mismatch at one end, possibly a read error. V and J are TRBV3-1 and TRBJ2-1; perhaps TRBD2 as D (7 bases). Germline V gives CDR1 LGHDT, CDR2 YNNKEL (reference sequence). The CDR3 is 18 amino acids. CDR3 bases: TGTGCCAGCAGACAAGATCAAGTATACGCGGGGGCGAACAATGAGCAGTTCTTC. It encodes CASRQDQVYAGANNEQFF.

V and J are TRBV12-3 or TRBV12-4 and TRBJ2-3, with D uncertain. The CDR3 runs 15 residues. V was clipped by 7 bases and J by 4 bases, with 18 bases between them. The CDR3 region has the DNA TGTGCCAGCACCAACGAAGGGTGGAGAGCAGATACGCAGTATTTT. Translating gives CASTNEGWRADTQYF.

As for this clonotype: An end of the junction differs from the germline gene, which may be a read error. The V call is TRBV20-1, the J call TRBJ2-1; TRBD2 agrees at 15 bases. Germline values: CDR1 DFQATT, CDR2 SNEGSKA (reference sequence). This CDR3 is built from 16 residues. CDR3 nucleotides: TGCAGTACTAGAGGGACTAGCGGGGGGCCCTACAATGAGCAGTTCTTC. Protein: CSTRGTSGGPYNEQFF.

The rearrangement joins TRBV25-1 to TRBJ2-1; possible D gene TRBD2, 6 bases. The CDR3 is made up of 14 amino acids. CDR1 MGHDK and CDR2 SYGVNS come from the germline V gene. Trimming left V 3 bases short and J 2 bases short, with 8 bases between. The CDR3 DNA sequence: TGTGCCAGCAGTGATTGGGAGGCCTACAATGAGCAGTTCTTC. This translates into CASSDWEAYNEQFF. The entire variable domain, with the rest obtained from reference TRBV25-1 and TRBJ2-1, is as follows: EADIYQTPRYLVIGTGKKITLECSQTMGHDKMYWYQQDPGMELHLIHYSYGVNSTEKGDLSSESTVSRIRTEHFPLTLESARPSHTSQYLCASSDWEAYNEQFFGPGTRLTVL.

The chain joins TRBV29-1 to TRBJ1-4; D remains unclear. Germline-derived CDR1 and CDR2 are SQVTM and ANQGSEA. Trimming shortened V by 6 bases and J by 5 bases, and 7 bases separated the two germline ends. The CDR3 loop spans 11 amino acids. DNA for the CDR3: TGCAGCGTCCGGTTAAATGAAAAACTGTTTTTT. Translating it yields CSVRLNEKLFF. Filled out from reference TRBV29-1 and TRBJ1-4, the complete variable domain reads SAVISQKPSRDICQRGTSLTIQCQVDSQVTMMFWYRQQPGQSLTLIATANQGSEATYESGFVIDKFPISRPNLTFSTLTVSNMSPEDSSIYLCSVRLNEKLFFGSGTQLSVL.

The table lists this clonotype with a few counts. V and J are TRBV5-1 and TRBJ1-2, with D unresolved. Trimming stripped 6 bases from V and 0 bases from J, with 9 bases between. The germline V gene encodes CDR1 SGHRS and CDR2 YFSETQ. This CDR3 has 13 residues. For the CDR3, the DNA is TGCGCCAGCAAAGACGGGCCTAACTATGGCTACACCTTC. Protein: CASKDGPNYGYTF.